The 30 T cell receptor beta chains reported below all come from one sample, sequenced in a study of blood T cell repertoires in COVID-19. Generated by immunoSEQ multiplex PCR, the TCRdb table keeps only in-frame clones and is missing some. The profile covers 250,000 to 350,000 clones, with around 91% appearing a single time and roughly 1.5% taken by the ten largest. The sequenced sample was PBMCs or T cells enriched from blood (not recorded which). The origin of the receptors is a woman aged 18-30 years with acute COVID-19.

This chain connects TRBV30 to TRBJ1-5, with D hard to call. The CDR3 runs 14 residues. V lost 0 bases and J lost 3, with 9 bases in between. Germline-derived CDR1 and CDR2 are GTSNPN and SVGIG (reference sequence). The CDR3 is CAWSVVRHNQPQHF. The CDR3 bases are TGTGCCTGGAGTGTAGTGAGGCACAATCAGCCCCAGCATTTT.

In its sample, this clone was seen once. This chain links TRBV19 with TRBJ2-1; a possible D gene is TRBD2 (5 bases). Trimming took off 0 bases at V and 3 bases at J, with 9 bases between the two ends. Germline loops: CDR1 LNHDA, CDR2 SQIVND (reference sequence). This CDR3 region has 15 residues. The CDR3 sequence is CASSIDLAVYNEQFF. DNA of the CDR3: TGTGCCAGTAGTATAGATCTAGCAGTCTACAATGAGCAGTTCTTC.

CDR3 sequence (DNA): TGTGCCTGGAGTAGACCGGGACAGGGAGCCCGCCCTCGCAATTCACCCCTCCACTTT. Protein: CAWSRPGQGARPRNSPLHF. This sequence joins TRBV30 and TRBJ1-6; 9 bases are shared with TRBD1. V lost 2 bases and J lost 7; bases outside the gene matches: 18. Germline-derived CDR1 and CDR2 are GTSNPN and SVGIG (reference sequence). The CDR3 is 19 amino acids.

This chain uses TRBV3-1 (or the pseudogene TRBV3-2) with TRBJ1-2; a weak D match, TRBD1 (5 bases). Deletions cut 3 bases from V and 0 bases from J, with 11 bases between. CDR3 length equals 15 residues. Germline V gene lookup returns CDR1 LGHDT and CDR2 YNNKEL (reference sequence). CDR3 in amino acids: CASSQRQSANYGYTF. In DNA form, the CDR3 reads TGTGCCAGCAGCCAGAGACAGAGCGCTAACTATGGCTACACCTTC.

The chain has TRBV6-5 and TRBJ1-3; D is ambiguous. CDR3 length: 16 residues. Trimming pared 2 bases from V and 1 base from J, leaving 12 bases between. From germline, CDR1 is MNHEY and CDR2 SVGAGI. The chain's CDR3 is CASSYGGRVSGNTIYF. CDR3 DNA: TGTGCCAGCAGTTACGGAGGGAGGGTGTCTGGAAACACCATATATTTT.

V is TRBV27 and J is TRBJ1-1; possibly TRBD1 for D (5 bases). Germline CDR1 is MNHEY and CDR2 is SMNVEV (reference sequence). Deletions cut 6 bases from V and 1 base from J, with 15 bases between. The CDR3 sequence is 15 residues long. The CDR3 region is CASSPGGGRNTEAFF. Written as DNA, the CDR3 is TGTGCCAGCAGCCCCGGGGGGGGGAGGAACACTGAAGCTTTCTTT.

This chain links TRBV4-1 with TRBJ1-2; no clear D. The CDR3 runs 15 residues. The germline V gene encodes CDR1 MGHRA and CDR2 YSYEKL. Trimming shortened V by 0 bases and J by 3 bases, and 11 bases separated the two germline ends. The CDR3 reads CASSQERVSHYGYTF. For the CDR3, the DNA is TGCGCCAGCAGCCAAGAACGGGTCTCCCACTATGGCTACACCTTC.

The chain joins TRBV4-2 to TRBJ1-2; D unclear. The V end was cut by 0 bases, the J end by 7 bases, with 15 bases between. There are 15 residues in the CDR3. Germline CDR1 reads LGHNA; CDR2 reads YNFKEQ. The CDR3 region is CASSQESGPHTGYTF. In DNA form, the CDR3 reads TGTGCCAGCAGCCAAGAAAGCGGGCCCCATACTGGCTACACCTTC.

V is TRBV7-8 and J is TRBJ1-2; no reliable D call. Germline V lookup: CDR1 SGHVS, CDR2 FQNEAQ. The CDR3 consists of 16 residues. V was clipped by 5 bases and J by 0 bases, with 16 bases between them. CDR3 bases: TGTGCCAGCAGCCCCCAAACCCAGACACCTAACTATGGCTACACCTTC. This gives the protein CASSPQTQTPNYGYTF.

The V call is TRBV4-3, the J call TRBJ2-1; 11 bases are shared with TRBD2. This CDR3 is 15 amino acids long. The trim removed 4 bases at V and 8 bases at J, leaving 7 bases unmatched. Germline V lookup: CDR1 LGHNA, CDR2 YSLEER. In DNA, the CDR3 is TGCGCCAGCAGCCCCACGCTGACTAGCGGGGATGAGCAGTTCTTC. Its protein is CASSPTLTSGDEQFF.

The chain uses TRBV7-9 and TRBJ1-1; 7 bases fit TRBD1. The CDR3 sequence is 13 residues long. Germline CDR1 reads SEHNR; CDR2 reads FQNEAQ (reference sequence). V lost 5 bases, J lost 5 bases, and 5 bases stayed unmatched. The DNA of the CDR3 is TGTGCCAGCAGCCCCAGACAGGGAACTGAAGCTTTCTTT. Translation: CASSPRQGTEAFF.

Here the CDR3 reads CASSEAPELRYGYTF. CDR3 DNA: TGTGCCAGCAGCGAGGCTCCGGAGTTGAGGTATGGCTACACCTTC. This chain connects TRBV9 to TRBJ1-2; D unclear. Trimming took off 3 bases at V and 5 bases at J, with 17 bases between the two ends. The CDR3 is 15 amino acids. Germline V CDR1 and CDR2: SGDLS, YYNGEE. The whole variable domain, remainder taken from reference TRBV9 and TRBJ1-2, is DSGVTQTPKHLITATGQRVTLRCSPRSGDLSVYWYQQSLDQGLQFLIQYYNGEERAKGNILERFSAQQFPDLHSELNLSSLELGDSALYFCASSEAPELRYGYTFGSGTRLTVV.

The rearrangement links TRBV25-1 to TRBJ1-1; 12 bases map to TRBD1. Per the germline V gene, CDR1 is MGHDK and CDR2 is SYGVNS. CDR3 length: 14 residues. V dropped 6 bases and J dropped 10; count of bases not matched to a gene: 9. The CDR3 loop is CASRGQGAVGGAFF. In nucleotides, the CDR3 is TGTGCCAGCAGGGGACAGGGGGCAGTCGGTGGAGCTTTCTTT.

The chain links TRBV10-1 to TRBJ2-2, with TRBD1 matching 7 bases. Germline-derived CDR1 and CDR2 are WNHNN and SYGVQD (reference sequence). Trimming removed 2 bases from V and 2 bases from J; junction bases left unmatched: 8. The CDR3 has 17 amino acids. The CDR3 coding sequence is TGCGCCAGCAGTGAGACTAACAACAGGGGTAACACCGGGGAGCTGTTTTTT. Protein product: CASSETNNRGNTGELFF.

About this clone: A read error may produce the germline difference seen at one junction end. This chain joins TRBV29-1 and TRBJ1-1; the match to TRBD1 covers 8 bases. CDR3 length: 14 residues. Germline CDR1 reads SQVTM; CDR2 reads ANQGSEA. The chain's CDR3 is CSAEQTGAGAEAFF. The CDR3 bases are TGCAGCGCTGAACAGACAGGGGCTGGGGCTGAAGCTTTCTTT.

This chain joins TRBV30 and TRBJ1-5, with 7 bases aligning to TRBD1. Germline loops: CDR1 GTSNPN, CDR2 SVGIG (reference sequence). The CDR3 has 14 amino acids. The V segment lost 0 bases and the J segment 7 bases; nucleotides outside the gene matches: 6. The DNA for the CDR3 is TGTGCCTGGAGTGTACAGGGGAACGGGCAGCCCCAGCATTTT. This gives the protein CAWSVQGNGQPQHF.

The genes are TRBV5-6 and TRBJ2-2; 12 nucleotides line up with TRBD2. The ends lost 4 bases at V and 4 bases at J; junction bases unmatched: 11. Germline loops: CDR1 SGHDT, CDR2 YYEEEE. The CDR3 sequence is 18 residues long. Written as DNA, the CDR3 is TGTGCCAGCAGCCCGGGACTAGCGGGCGAGACACGCACCGGGGAGCTGTTTTTT. Protein product: CASSPGLAGETRTGELFF. Based on the CDR3 plus reference TRBV5-6 and TRBJ2-2, the full variable domain is DAGVTQSPTHLIKTRGQQVTLRCSPKSGHDTVSWYQQALGQGPQFIFQYYEEEERQRGNFPDRFSGHQFPNYSSELNVNALLLGDSALYLCASSPGLAGETRTGELFFGEGSRLTVL.

This rearrangement joins TRBV4-1 to TRBJ1-6; 7 positions agree with TRBD1. This CDR3 is built from 13 residues. Per germline, CDR1 MGHRA and CDR2 YSYEKL. With V trimmed by 7 bases and J by 10 bases, 7 bases remained unmatched. The CDR3 DNA reads as TGCGCCAGCAAGGAACAGGGGAGGTCACCCCTCCACTTT. Translated: CASKEQGRSPLHF.

The genes are TRBV7-8 and TRBJ1-1; tentative D call: TRBD1 (5 bases). Germline lookup yields CDR1 SGHVS and CDR2 FQNEAQ. This CDR3 is built from 20 residues. Between the trimmed V and J ends, which lost 1 base and 0 bases, there was a span of 24 bases. Here the CDR3 reads CASSLDGRVPLRIMNTEAFF. In DNA, the CDR3 is TGTGCCAGCAGCTTAGATGGCAGGGTCCCCCTTAGGATCATGAACACTGAAGCTTTCTTT.

V usage is TRBV7-2 and J usage is TRBJ2-1; 16 nucleotides align to TRBD2. Trimming took 10 bases from V and 12 from J; bases not matched to a gene: 9. The germline V gene encodes CDR1 SGHTA and CDR2 FQGNSA. The CDR3 length is 14 residues. CDR3 protein: CATGGGLAGGPQFF. The DNA for the CDR3 is TGTGCCACCGGTGGGGGACTAGCGGGAGGGCCGCAGTTCTTC.

The gene calls are TRBV15 and TRBJ1-6; 10 bases are shared with TRBD1. V lost 0 bases and J lost 13; bases outside the gene matches: 15. In germline, CDR1 is LNHNV, CDR2 YYDKDF (reference sequence). This CDR3 comprises 18 residues. The CDR3 DNA follows: TGTGCCACCAGCAGAGATCGAAAATTATCGACAGGGGGCTCGCCCCTCCACTTT. Residues: CATSRDRKLSTGGSPLHF.

The V and J genes are TRBV7-9 and TRBJ2-7, with 7 bases aligning to TRBD2. After removal of 4 bases from V and 3 bases from J, the junction contained 18 bases not matched to a gene. Germline assignment: CDR1 SEHNR and CDR2 FQNEAQ (reference sequence). CDR3 size: 18 residues. The CDR3 DNA sequence: TGTGCCAGCAGCTCTTATGGGGGTCTAGCGGACTCGGTCTACGAGCAGTACTTC. It encodes CASSSYGGLADSVYEQYF.

This rearrangement joins TRBV28 to TRBJ1-5; D unresolved. This CDR3 has 16 residues. Trimming removed 5 bases from V and 0 bases from J, with 14 bases in between. The germline V gene has CDR1 MDHEN and CDR2 SYDVKM. The CDR3, as DNA: TGTGCCAGCAGTCCTGCGGTCGAGGCTAGCAATCAGCCCCAGCATTTT. Its protein is CASSPAVEASNQPQHF.

This clone was counted only a few times. The J gene is TRBJ1-3, the V gene TRBV27; D is unclear. In germline, CDR1 is MNHEY, CDR2 SMNVEV (reference sequence). The CDR3 runs 14 residues. Trimming removed 3 bases from V and 8 bases from J, with 14 bases in between. CDR3 sequence reads: CASSLVPFGDTIYF. CDR3 sequence (DNA): TGTGCCAGCAGTTTGGTCCCCTTCGGGGACACCATATATTTT.

This chain connects TRBV19 to TRBJ2-3; a possible D gene is TRBD1 (6 bases). Germline CDR1 LNHDA, CDR2 SQIVND (reference sequence). V was shortened by 4 bases and J by 5 bases, with 13 bases between the two germline ends. The CDR3 is made up of 14 amino acids. The CDR3, as DNA: TGTGCCAGTAGTAATACAGGGTGGGGAGATACGCAGTATTTT. Its translation: CASSNTGWGDTQYF.

J is TRBJ2-4 and V is TRBV3-1 (or the pseudogene TRBV3-2); TRBD2 agrees at 11 bases. V trimming: 2 bases; J trimming: 9 bases; junction bases outside the gene matches: 9. In germline, CDR1 is LGHDT, CDR2 YNNKEL (reference sequence). The CDR3 is made up of 16 amino acids. The CDR3 here is CASSQQRLAGLSIQYF. Here the CDR3 DNA reads TGTGCCAGCAGCCAACAGAGACTAGCGGGATTGAGCATTCAGTACTTC.

This chain joins TRBV20-1 and TRBJ2-1; TRBD2 agrees at 7 bases. The germline gives CDR1 DFQATT, CDR2 SNEGSKA (reference sequence). V gave up 3 bases and J gave up 1 base; unmatched junction bases: 6. CDR3 length equals 15 residues. The CDR3 coding sequence is TGCAGTGCTAGTTCGTCTAGCGGATCCTACAATGAGCAGTTCTTC. Translating it yields CSASSSSGSYNEQFF.

The chain recombines TRBV4-1 with TRBJ2-1; 9 bases line up with TRBD2. Germline V gene sequence: CDR1 MGHRA, CDR2 YSYEKL. The CDR3 contains 18 residues. V trimming: 2 bases; J trimming: 2 bases; junction bases outside the gene matches: 10. In DNA form, the CDR3 reads TGCGCCAGCAGCCAACCCTTAGCGGGAGCTGGCGCCTACAATGAGCAGTTCTTC. Translating it yields CASSQPLAGAGAYNEQFF.

The gene calls are TRBV3-1 (or the pseudogene TRBV3-2) and TRBJ1-3; D is perhaps TRBD1 (6 bases). CDR3 length: 16 amino acids. V gave up 1 base and J gave up 0 bases, with 10 bases separating them. Per the germline V gene, CDR1 is LGHDT and CDR2 is YNNKEL (reference sequence). The CDR3 loop reads CASSQADRSSGNTIYF. The CDR3 bases are TGTGCCAGCAGCCAAGCCGACAGGTCCTCTGGAAACACCATATATTTT.

CDR3 nucleotide sequence: TGTGCCAGCAGCGTAGAAGTAGAAAGTCCTGAGCAGTTCTTC. It translates to CASSVEVESPEQFF. This chain uses TRBV9 with TRBJ2-1; D remains unclear. The CDR3 runs to 14 residues. V gave up 0 bases and J gave up 9 bases, with 13 bases separating them. Germline CDR1 SGDLS, CDR2 YYNGEE.